This T cell receptor beta chain was documented in a study of technical replicates of blood from a few donors. Here immunoSEQ multiplex PCR was the method, and the copy in TCRdb shows in-frame clones only, minus some. The sample yields 67,000 or so clones, around 95% seen once. J was trimmed by 7 bases and V by 3 bases; bases with no gene match: 7. Germline V CDR1 and CDR2: SGHRS, YFSETQ. The CDR3 has 14 amino acids. The TCR was taken from a human donor in good health. The sample consisted of T cells isolated from PBMCs. The V call is TRBV5-1, the J call TRBJ2-1; 7 bases match TRBD1. The CDR3 reads CASSYDRVPNEQFF. The CDR3 DNA sequence: TGCGCCAGCAGCTACGACAGGGTTCCGAATGAGCAGTTCTTC.